The present entry profiles one T cell receptor beta chain with its context. Its antigen is unknown. Regarding time point: baseline, week 1 (first vaccination visit). Treatment noted: pre-vaccination baseline after standard-of-care therapy. The length of the CDR3 is 13 residues. V lost 7 bases and J 3 bases, leaving 12 bases between the germline ends. Germline CDR1 is SGHTA and CDR2 is FQGNSA. TCRdb keeps only in-frame clones here, not all; method: immunoSEQ multiplex PCR. The sample records about 68,000 clones, 75% to 85% being singletons. The record originates from a study of a mutant IDH1 vaccine in newly diagnosed glioma. Across the study: Beforehand, treatment had been radiotherapy, temozolomide, or both; the majority received both.

Findings and limits, study-wide: The study observed vaccine-induced immune responses in 90% to 95% of patients. Pseudoprogression seemed unlinked to shifts in top peripheral T cell clonotypes.

The chain has TRBV7-2 and TRBJ1-1; D may be TRBD1 (5 bases). This sequence was found in a man aged 50 or older with glioma. This specimen consisted of PBMCs, obtained from a glioma patient treated with radiotherapy, temozolomide or both. CDR3 coding DNA: TGTGCCAGCACCCAACAGGTGCACACTGAAGCTTTCTTT. This encodes CASTQQVHTEAFF.